This entry features one T cell receptor beta chain sequence. Antigen specificity is unknown. The CDR3 extends over 14 amino acids. Germline V CDR1 and CDR2: MNHEY, SMNVEV (reference sequence). Trimming shortened V by 8 bases and J by 1 base, and 12 bases separated the two germline ends. This sample was taken from a study of blood T cells in healthy people across ages. Study outcomes and limitations: Naive CD4+ cells and diversity were both higher in long-lived donors than in aged donors.

Together with a sample-barcoded 5' primer, a J-beta primer mix was included in a second PCR lasting about 6 to 11 cycles. Unique molecular identifiers of 12 random nucleotides labeled each cDNA. TCRdb reprocessed the 5' RACE reads via MiXCR and lists one record per CDR3 protein. The sample records about 1,000,000 distinct CDR3 sequences, 40% to 55% being singletons. The source is a woman aged 55-69 years in good health. The sample was blood. The chain has TRBV27 and TRBJ2-1, with TRBD2 as a possible D gene (6 bases). The CDR3 protein is CASRRDFSYNEQFF. The CDR3 DNA is TGTGCCAGCCGAAGGGACTTTTCCTACAATGAGCAGTTCTTC.